The rows below give T cell receptor beta chains drawn from one sample of a study of shared clonotypes between healthy human individuals. The assay was immunoSEQ multiplex PCR, and TCRdb's table has in-frame clones only and misses some. The sample shows approximately 1,500,000 clones, roughly 96% of them seen only once. Sequencing was carried out using naive CD4+ T cells sorted from blood. The receptors come from a man younger than 45 in good health. The CDR3 runs from the conserved cysteine through the conserved F or W. The order of the fields is clone size, V gene, J gene, D gene, CDR3 DNA, CDR3 protein. The D gene is left open where the match is weak. Size values are once, few and many counts, or a class for expanded clones, and some rows have none.

>-|TRBV7-2|TRBJ2-3|-
TGTGCCAGCAGCTTAGGGGCGGGCACAGATACGCAGTATTTT
CASSLGAGTDTQYF
>-|TRBV19|TRBJ2-4|-
TGTGCCAGTACCCTTAGAAACATTCAGTACTTC
CASTLRNIQYF
>once|TRBV6-5|TRBJ1-3|-
TGTGCCAGCAGTCTGATAGCCGGAGGTAACACCATATATTTT
CASSLIAGGNTIYF
>-|TRBV5-6|TRBJ2-7|TRBD1
TGTGCCAGCAGCCGGGACAGGGTATGGTACGAGCAGTACTTC
CASSRDRVWYEQYF
>-|TRBV27|TRBJ2-5|TRBD2
TGTGCCAGCAGTTTGAGGGGACTAGCGGTAGAGACCCAGTACTTC
CASSLRGLAVETQYF
>-|TRBV6-8|TRBJ2-7|-
TGTGCCAGCAGTTACGACAGCAACTTC
CASSYDSNF
>-|TRBV6-1|TRBJ1-5|TRBD1
TGTGCCAGCAGTGAAAGAGGACAGGGGTGGGCTCAGCCCCAGCATTTT
CASSERGQGWAQPQHF
>-|TRBV28|TRBJ2-7|-
TGTGCCAGCAGTTTATTGGGCTCTAACGAGCAGTACTTC
CASSLLGSNEQYF
>-|TRBV28|TRBJ2-7|-
TGTGCCAGCAGCCGGACGGGGCGGCCCGCCTACGAGCAGTACTTC
CASSRTGRPAYEQYF
>-|TRBV19|TRBJ1-2|TRBD1
TGTGCCAGTAGGGACCCTAACAGGGGGGACTATGGCTACACCTTC
CASRDPNRGDYGYTF
>-|TRBV6-5|TRBJ2-5|-
TGTGCCAGCAGTTACCGGGCGACCCAAGAGACCCAGTACTTC
CASSYRATQETQYF
>-|TRBV5-6|TRBJ2-7|TRBD1
TGTGCCAGCAGCTTACCGGGACAGGGTACCTACGAGCAGTACTTC
CASSLPGQGTYEQYF
>-|TRBV2|TRBJ2-7|TRBD2
TGTGCCAGCAGTGAACTCTTTTTACTAGCGGGAGGGCGGAACGAGCAGTACTTC
CASSELFLLAGGRNEQYF
>-|TRBV4-1|TRBJ2-1|-
TGCGCCAGCAGCCAGGAGGACGGACCAGCGCGGGAGCAGTTCTTC
CASSQEDGPAREQFF
>-|TRBV5-1|TRBJ2-1|TRBD2
TGCGCCAGCAGCTTGCGGGATAGCGGGAGGGTAAACAATGAGCAGTTCTTC
CASSLRDSGRVNNEQFF
>-|TRBV28|TRBJ1-4|TRBD1
TGTGCCAGCAGTTTATTGGCAGGGGGCGGGAAACTGTTTTTT
CASSLLAGGGKLFF
>-|TRBV5-1|TRBJ1-4|TRBD1
TGCGCCAGCAGCTTGGGACGGACAGGGGGCACTAATGAAAAACTGTTTTTT
CASSLGRTGGTNEKLFF
>-|TRBV29-1|TRBJ2-7|-
TGCAGCGTTGTAGCAGGGAGAGGTTCATACTCCTACGAGCAGTACTTC
CSVVAGRGSYSYEQYF
>-|TRBV5-1|TRBJ2-7|-
TGCGCCAGCAGCTTAACGGGAGCTAGGGGCGAGCAGTACTTC
CASSLTGARGEQYF
>-|TRBV28|TRBJ2-3|-
TGTGCCAGCACTTCCCAGGGTTTAGCGGAAGGAACGAATACGCAGTATTTT
CASTSQGLAEGTNTQYF
>-|TRBV5-4|TRBJ1-4|-
TGTGCCAGCAGCTCAGCAGGGGCTAATGAAAAACTGTTTTTT
CASSSAGANEKLFF
>-|TRBV2|TRBJ2-7|TRBD1
TGTGCCAGCGGACAGGGAGGAGACGAGCAGTACTTC
CASGQGGDEQYF
>-|TRBV28|TRBJ1-2|-
TGTGCCAGCAGTTTGTGGGGGGCTACCTATGGCTACACCTTC
CASSLWGATYGYTF
>once|TRBV19|TRBJ2-2|-
TGTGCCAGTAGTACACTTTACGGACTTCTTATCGGGGGCACCGGGGAGCTGTTTTTT
CASSTLYGLLIGGTGELFF
>-|TRBV19|TRBJ1-5|TRBD1
TGTGCCAGTAACCCGACAGGGTGGGGGAATCAGCCCCAGCATTTT
CASNPTGWGNQPQHF
>-|TRBV7-9|TRBJ2-7|-
TGTGCCAGCAGCCCCGGACCCTACGAGCAGTACTTC
CASSPGPYEQYF
>-|TRBV9|TRBJ2-3|TRBD1
TGTGCCAGCAGCGTAGGAGGGACAGGGGGGACAGATACGCAGTATTTT
CASSVGGTGGTDTQYF
>-|TRBV28|TRBJ2-7|-
TGTGCCAGCAGTGTCCCGGGGAGTAGGTACTACGAGCAGTACTTC
CASSVPGSRYYEQYF
>-|TRBV4-2|TRBJ2-1|TRBD2
TGTGCCAGCAGCCAAGTCGGAGGGGCCCGAACTAGCGGGAGTAAAGAGAATGAGCAGTTCTTC
CASSQVGGARTSGSKENEQFF
>-|TRBV18|TRBJ2-1|TRBD1
TGTGCCAGCTCCTTAAGGGTAGGGGGCACGTACAATGAGCAGTTCTTC
CASSLRVGGTYNEQFF
>-|TRBV27|TRBJ2-2|TRBD2
TGTGCCAGCAGGCCGTGGGGGGGTTCGAACACCGGGGAGCTGTTTTTT
CASRPWGGSNTGELFF
>-|TRBV28|TRBJ2-7|-
TGTGCCAGCACCTCATACGCACAGGGCTCCTACGAGCAGTACTTC
CASTSYAQGSYEQYF
>-|TRBV2|TRBJ1-1|-
TGTGCCAGCAGTGATATGAGTAATAGAGTTCCTTTCTTT
CASSDMSNRVPFF
>-|TRBV11-1|TRBJ2-3|TRBD1
TGTGCCAGCAGCCGTGGACAGGGCTCCCCCACAGATACGCAGTATTTT
CASSRGQGSPTDTQYF
>-|TRBV2|TRBJ2-7|TRBD2
TGTGCCACATCAAATCTGGGACTAGCGGGAGGGGGCGAGCAGTACTTC
CATSNLGLAGGGEQYF
>-|TRBV5-1|TRBJ2-5|-
TGCGCCAGCAGCTTGTTTCACGAGACCCAGTACTTC
CASSLFHETQYF
>-|TRBV29-1|TRBJ2-5|-
TGCAGCGTCCTCCGGGACTACCAAGAGACCCAGTACTTC
CSVLRDYQETQYF
>-|TRBV6-5|TRBJ1-1|-
TGTGCCAGCAGTTATAGGGGGGCCACTGAAGCTTTCTTT
CASSYRGATEAFF
>-|TRBV9|TRBJ2-7|TRBD1
TGTGCCAGCAGCCAGGGGGCCGCCATCTCCTACGAGCAGTACTTC
CASSQGAAISYEQYF
>-|TRBV28|TRBJ2-3|-
TGTGCCAGCCGGGACACAGGCACAGATACGCAGTATTTT
CASRDTGTDTQYF
>-|TRBV9|TRBJ2-3|TRBD2
TGTGCCAGCAGCGTAGTGCCCGGGACTAGCGGGAGTCCCGATACGCAGTATTTT
CASSVVPGTSGSPDTQYF
>-|TRBV7-8|TRBJ2-1|TRBD2
TGTGCCAGCAGCTTAGGAAGTCTAGCGGTCTCCTACAATGAGCAGTTCTTC
CASSLGSLAVSYNEQFF
>-|TRBV7-6|TRBJ2-1|TRBD2
TGTGCCAGCAGCTTGAGACTAGCGAACTCCTACAATGAGCAGTTCTTC
CASSLRLANSYNEQFF
>-|TRBV30|TRBJ2-1|-
TGTGCCTGGAGTAAGGGGGAATCCTACAATGAGCAGTTCTTC
CAWSKGESYNEQFF
>-|TRBV5-1|TRBJ2-7|-
TGCGCCAGCAGCTTGGCGGATCGAACCTACGAGCAGTACTTC
CASSLADRTYEQYF
>-|TRBV30|TRBJ2-7|TRBD1
TGTGCCTGGAGACAGGGGGACTACGAGCAGTACTTC
CAWRQGDYEQYF
>-|TRBV9|TRBJ2-2|-
TGTGCCAGCAGCGTAGTCTGGGGGAACACCGGGGAGCTGTTTTTT
CASSVVWGNTGELFF
>-|TRBV28|TRBJ2-7|-
TGTGCCAGCAGTTTCTCGCCGCTTATTTTGTCCTACGAGCAGTACTTC
CASSFSPLILSYEQYF
>-|TRBV6-6|TRBJ1-2|-
TGTGCCAGCAGGGACAGTAACTATGGCTACACCTTC
CASRDSNYGYTF
>-|TRBV27|TRBJ2-1|TRBD2
TGTGCCAGCAGTCTGCCCTGGACTAGCGGGAGGAATGAGCAGTTCTTC
CASSLPWTSGRNEQFF
>-|TRBV7-2|TRBJ1-2|TRBD1
TGTGCCAGCAGCCCACAGGGGGCTCCGAATGGCTACACCTTC
CASSPQGAPNGYTF
>-|TRBV5-8|TRBJ2-5|-
TGTGCCAGCAGCTTGAGACGGACAGCCTACCAAGAGACCCAGTACTTC
CASSLRRTAYQETQYF
>once|TRBV11-2|TRBJ2-5|-
TGTGCCAGCAGCCCGACCGGGGCCGAAGAGACCCAGTACTTC
CASSPTGAEETQYF
>-|TRBV30|TRBJ2-7|TRBD1
TGTGCCTGGGACAGGGCCTACGAGCAGTACTTC
CAWDRAYEQYF
>-|TRBV11-2|TRBJ1-1|TRBD1
TGTGCCAGCAGCTTAGGTCTGGGCAGGACAGGTTACACTGAAGCTTTCTTT
CASSLGLGRTGYTEAFF
>-|TRBV5-6|TRBJ2-1|TRBD2
TGTGCCAGCAGACTGACTAGCGGGAGGGGTGAGCAGTTCTTC
CASRLTSGRGEQFF
>-|TRBV18|TRBJ2-5|TRBD2
TGTGCCAGCTCGACTAGCGGGAGGGAAGAGACCCAGTACTTC
CASSTSGREETQYF